This T cell receptor beta chain was sequenced in a study of human T cells and chemical hapten exposure (dated by TCRdb to the early 2020s). A note on the overall study: For sensitization, 2% DPC in acetone was applied to a 2 cm by 2 cm area of upper inner arm skin. Approximately 30 alopecia patients provided blood for TCR sequencing at one to four time points (pre-sensitization, 2, 6 and 24 weeks). Blood was sampled from patients pre-sensitization (week 0) and at 2, 6 and about 24 weeks after DPC sensitization. Patch tests used Finn chambers with 0.01% DPC on the upper back, scored after 6 days by International Contact Dermatitis Research Group standards. Peripheral blood TCR repertoire changes were tracked in vivo in alopecia patients during primary and secondary sensitization to the hapten diphenylcyclopropenone (DPC). The libraries were sequenced as a pool, and the TCR yield per sample differed mostly because of small variations in library volumes within the pool. The patient cohort, mostly female, included alopecia areata with under or over 50% scalp involvement, alopecia totalis and alopecia universalis. Throughout the study period of 20 to 30 weeks, patients also received therapeutic DPC doses to the scalp every week. Overall results and qualifications from the work: Because every patient had alopecia, a presumed autoimmune disease, the patients' immune response might differ from that of healthy individuals. A positive correlation was found between the number of PT1 expanded TCRs and patch test score, with significance reached at thresholds 8, 16 and 32 but not 4. Compared with pre-sensitization or healthy control sets, expanded TCRs formed significantly more large CDR3 similarity clusters, which is consistent with antigen-driven responses. After repeated subsampling, changes were observed in the strength of the expansion versus patch-test correlation and in the threshold at which the correlation became significant. The number of TCRs above 1 in 1000 frequency did not change with DPC sensitization; there was no evidence of global repertoire structure alterations.

The method was RACE. Sequencing used a NextSeq 500. Library preparation attached unique molecular identifiers to individual cDNA molecules for quantitative, reproducible TCR counting. Both TCR alpha and TCR beta chains were sequenced from each blood RNA sample. On the authors' methods: The median number of TCRs per sample was 95,638, ranging from about 20,000 to 750,000. The Decombinator software suite was used to annotate the V, J and CDR3 of the TCR reads. To make PS versus PT1 abundance plots, every sample was subsampled to the same number of TCRs (28,000). TCRs were defined as expanded if absent before sensitization and observed at least eight times at the 2-week time point. Using fastp at Q25 and MiXCR, TCRdb reprocessed the public reads and kept productive beta chains. Each entry is one CDR3 protein sequence, shown with its most common DNA and genes. TCRdb, rather than the study authors, made the V and J calls. This sample lists about 120,000 distinct CDR3 sequences; about 13% were detected once. The biggest ten clones account for 0.8% to 1% of the sample.

This clonotype was detected a few times. Its antigen remains unidentified. No base qualities exist here, and no much larger clone lies one base off it. The time point label on this specimen signifies: patch test 1, 2 weeks after DPC sensitization. This specimen's treatment or condition label, per the study, means: therapeutic diphenylcyclopropenone sensitization with weekly scalp DPC. At each patch-test visit, blood was drawn before the patch test was applied. Eligible patients were aged 18 to 70, diagnosed with alopecia, deemed suitable for DPC therapy, and excluded if pregnant. Total RNA was isolated from unfractionated whole blood collected in Tempus Blood RNA tubes. CDR1 LGHNA and CDR2 YSLEER are derived from the germline V gene. V and J lose 0 bases and 1 base, and a span of 6 bases separates them. Inclusive of the bounding cysteine and phenylalanine, the CDR3 is 14 residues long. Of the read, only the CDR3 DNA is kept; its 42 bases are in frame from base 1.

The chain couples TRBV4-3 to TRBJ2-5; the D gene lacks a confident call. The specimen comprised whole blood, sampled in connection with sensitization to the hapten diphenylcyclopropenone (DPC). This clonotype was sampled from a man younger than 35 with alopecia areata. Some clones in this sample may be carry-over from other donors' samples. The CDR3 corresponds to CASSQDFTQETQYF. The DNA is as follows: TGCGCCAGCAGCCAAGATTTCACCCAAGAGACCCAGTACTTC.